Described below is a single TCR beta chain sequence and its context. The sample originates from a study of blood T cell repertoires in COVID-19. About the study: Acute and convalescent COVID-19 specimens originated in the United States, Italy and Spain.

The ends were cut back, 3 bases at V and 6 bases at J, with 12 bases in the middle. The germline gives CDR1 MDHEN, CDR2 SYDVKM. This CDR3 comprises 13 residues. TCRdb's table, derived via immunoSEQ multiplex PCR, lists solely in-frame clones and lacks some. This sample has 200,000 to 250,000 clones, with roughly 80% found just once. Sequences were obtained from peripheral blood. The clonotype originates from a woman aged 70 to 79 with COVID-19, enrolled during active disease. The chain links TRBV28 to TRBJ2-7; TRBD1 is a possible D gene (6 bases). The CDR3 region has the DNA TGTGCCAGCAGTTTTCACAGGGCTGCCGAGCAGTACTTC. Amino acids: CASSFHRAAEQYF.